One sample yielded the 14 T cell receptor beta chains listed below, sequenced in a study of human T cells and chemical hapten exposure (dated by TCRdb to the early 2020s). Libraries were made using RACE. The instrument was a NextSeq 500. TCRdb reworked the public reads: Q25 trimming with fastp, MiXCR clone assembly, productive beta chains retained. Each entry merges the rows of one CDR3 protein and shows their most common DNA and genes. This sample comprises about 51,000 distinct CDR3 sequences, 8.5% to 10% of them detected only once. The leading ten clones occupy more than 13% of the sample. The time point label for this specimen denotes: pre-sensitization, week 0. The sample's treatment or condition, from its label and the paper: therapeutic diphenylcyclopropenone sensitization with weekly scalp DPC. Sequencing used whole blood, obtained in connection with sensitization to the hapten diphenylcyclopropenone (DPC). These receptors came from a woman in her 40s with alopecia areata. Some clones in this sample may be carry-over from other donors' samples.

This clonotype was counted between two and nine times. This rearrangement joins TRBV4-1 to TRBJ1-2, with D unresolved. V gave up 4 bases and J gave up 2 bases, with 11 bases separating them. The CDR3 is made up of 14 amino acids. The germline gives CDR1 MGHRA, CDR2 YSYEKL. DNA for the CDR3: TGCGCCAGCAGCCCGACGGAAGCGAACTATGGCTACACCTTC. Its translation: CASSPTEANYGYTF.

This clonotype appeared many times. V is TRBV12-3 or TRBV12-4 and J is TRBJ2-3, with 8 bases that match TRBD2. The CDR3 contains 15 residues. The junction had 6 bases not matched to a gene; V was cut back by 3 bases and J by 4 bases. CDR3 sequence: CASSLYGGAADTQYF. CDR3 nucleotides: TGTGCCAGCAGTTTGTACGGGGGGGCGGCAGATACGCAGTATTTT.

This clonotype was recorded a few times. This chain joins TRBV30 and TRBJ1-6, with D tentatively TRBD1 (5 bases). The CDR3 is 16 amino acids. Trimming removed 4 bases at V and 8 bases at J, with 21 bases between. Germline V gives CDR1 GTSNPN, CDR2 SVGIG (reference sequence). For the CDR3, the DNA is TGTGCCTGGACACCCCGGGGTAGGGGCACCCATTCACCCCTCCACTTT. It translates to CAWTPRGRGTHSPLHF.

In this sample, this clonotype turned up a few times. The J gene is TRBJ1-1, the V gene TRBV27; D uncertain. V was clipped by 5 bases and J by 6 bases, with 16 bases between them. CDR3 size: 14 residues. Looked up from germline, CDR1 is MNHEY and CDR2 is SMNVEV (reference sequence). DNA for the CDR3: TGTGCCAGCAGTGCCGGCACAGATATCGCTGAAGCTTTCTTT. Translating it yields CASSAGTDIAEAFF.

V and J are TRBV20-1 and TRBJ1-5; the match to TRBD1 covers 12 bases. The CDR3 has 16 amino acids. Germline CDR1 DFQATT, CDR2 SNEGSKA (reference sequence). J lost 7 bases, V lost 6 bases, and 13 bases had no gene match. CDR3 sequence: CSAAPGQGAKGQPQHF. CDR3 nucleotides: TGCAGTGCCGCCCCGGGACAGGGGGCCAAGGGACAGCCCCAGCATTTT.

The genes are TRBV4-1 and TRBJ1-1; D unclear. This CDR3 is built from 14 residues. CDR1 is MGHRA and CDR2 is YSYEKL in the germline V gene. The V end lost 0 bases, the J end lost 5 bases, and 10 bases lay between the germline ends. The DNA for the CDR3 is TGCGCCAGCAGCCAAGATCCGGCCCCGACTGAAGCTTTCTTT. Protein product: CASSQDPAPTEAFF.

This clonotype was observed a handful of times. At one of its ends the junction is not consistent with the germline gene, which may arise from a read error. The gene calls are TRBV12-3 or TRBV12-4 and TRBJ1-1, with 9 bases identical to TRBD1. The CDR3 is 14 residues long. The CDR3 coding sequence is TGTGCCAGCATTTTAGGACAGGGGCCCTTTGAAGCTTTCTTT. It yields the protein CASILGQGPFEAFF.

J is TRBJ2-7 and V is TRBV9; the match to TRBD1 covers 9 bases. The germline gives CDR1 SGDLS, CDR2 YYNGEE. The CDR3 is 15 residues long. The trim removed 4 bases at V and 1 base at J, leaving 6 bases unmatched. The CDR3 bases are TGTGCCAGCAGCACAACCGGGACAGGGTCCTACGAGCAGTACTTC. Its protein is CASSTTGTGSYEQYF.

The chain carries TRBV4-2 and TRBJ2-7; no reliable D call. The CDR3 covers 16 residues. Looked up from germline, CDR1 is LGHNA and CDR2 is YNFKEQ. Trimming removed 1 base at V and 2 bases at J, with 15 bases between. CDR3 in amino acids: CASSQVSDLPAYEQYF. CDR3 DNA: TGTGCCAGCAGCCAAGTTAGTGATCTCCCCGCCTACGAGCAGTACTTC.

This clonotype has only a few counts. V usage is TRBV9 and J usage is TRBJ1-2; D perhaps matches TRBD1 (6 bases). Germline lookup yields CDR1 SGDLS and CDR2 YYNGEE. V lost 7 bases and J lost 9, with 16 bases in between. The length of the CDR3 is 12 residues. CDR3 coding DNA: TGTGCCAGCGCACATACAGGGTTCAGCTACACCTTC. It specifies CASAHTGFSYTF.

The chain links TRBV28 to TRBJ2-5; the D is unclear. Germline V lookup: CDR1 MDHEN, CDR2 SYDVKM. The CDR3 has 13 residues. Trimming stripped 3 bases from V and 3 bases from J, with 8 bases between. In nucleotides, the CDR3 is TGTGCCAGCAGTTTTGCGGATAAAGAGACCCAGTACTTC. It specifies CASSFADKETQYF.

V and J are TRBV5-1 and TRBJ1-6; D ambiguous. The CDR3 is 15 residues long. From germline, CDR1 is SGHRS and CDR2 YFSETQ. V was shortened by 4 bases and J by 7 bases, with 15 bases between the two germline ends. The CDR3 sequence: CASSRGRVENSPLHF. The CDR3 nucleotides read TGCGCCAGCAGCCGCGGTAGGGTGGAAAATTCACCCCTCCACTTT.

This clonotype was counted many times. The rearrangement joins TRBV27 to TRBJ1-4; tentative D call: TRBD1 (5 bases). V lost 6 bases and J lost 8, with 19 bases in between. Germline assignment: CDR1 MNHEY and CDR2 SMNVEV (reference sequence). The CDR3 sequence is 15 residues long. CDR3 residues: CASRSTGSVGEKLFF. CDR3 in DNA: TGTGCCAGCAGATCCACAGGCTCGGTGGGAGAAAAACTGTTTTTT.

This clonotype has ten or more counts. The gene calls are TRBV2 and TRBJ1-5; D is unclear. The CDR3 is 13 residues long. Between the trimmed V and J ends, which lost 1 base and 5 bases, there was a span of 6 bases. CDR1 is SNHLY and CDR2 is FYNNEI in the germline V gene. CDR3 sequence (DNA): TGTGCCAGCAGTGAAGAGTGGGATCAGCCCCAGCATTTT. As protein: CASSEEWDQPQHF.